Following are 32 T cell receptor beta chains from one sample sequenced in a study of T-cell reconstitution after alpha-beta-depleted transplantation in children. Unique molecular identifiers were incorporated when the TCRbeta library was constructed. TCRdb itself ran the PCR reads through MiXCR, one entry per CDR3 protein. The table shows hundreds of thousands of distinct CDR3 sequences, with about 9.2% occurring only once. The sample consisted of PBMCs from the stem cell graft donor, taken from the stem cell graft. The receptors stem from a human donor who donated a stem cell graft to a child with acute lymphoblastic leukemia.

The rearrangement links TRBV5-6 to TRBJ1-4; TRBD1 agrees at 9 bases. With 4 bases clipped from V and 0 bases from J, the junction kept 4 bases outside the gene matches. CDR1 and CDR2 (germline): SGHDT, YYEEEE. The CDR3 runs to 16 residues. The CDR3 spells CASSRTGATTNEKLFF. CDR3 sequence (DNA): TGTGCCAGCAGCCGGACAGGGGCAACAACTAATGAAAAACTGTTTTTT.

The J gene is TRBJ2-7, the V gene TRBV4-2; 12 nucleotides line up with TRBD2. The CDR3 length is 18 residues. The V and J ends lost 0 bases and 0 bases, in that order; junction bases with no gene match: 6. The germline gives CDR1 LGHNA, CDR2 YNFKEQ. The CDR3 DNA is TGTGCCAGCAGCCAAGAATCTAGCGGGGGGGTGAGCTCCTACGAGCAGTACTTC. Translating it yields CASSQESSGGVSSYEQYF.

This clonotype showed up just a few times. The V call is TRBV4-3, the J call TRBJ2-3; the D gene is possibly TRBD1 (7 bases). The germline V and J ends were trimmed by 0 bases and 3 bases, with 16 bases remaining between them. In germline, CDR1 is LGHNA, CDR2 YSLEER. The CDR3 length is 17 residues. The CDR3 loop reads CASSQDGGTVGTDTQYF. In DNA, the CDR3 is TGCGCCAGCAGCCAAGATGGCGGGACAGTTGGGACAGATACGCAGTATTTT.

Many counts were recorded for this clonotype. V usage is TRBV21-1 and J usage is TRBJ2-5. TRBV21-1 is flagged as a pseudogene. The CDR3 has 16 amino acids. The CDR3 is CASSKVRTGYQETQYF. CDR3 sequence (DNA): TGTGCCAGCAGCAAAGTAAGGACGGGGTACCAAGAGACCCAGTACTTC.

This clonotype was detected many times. The chain has TRBV29-1 and TRBJ1-1, with D tentatively TRBD1 (6 bases). The CDR3 loop spans 13 amino acids. Germline V CDR1 and CDR2: SQVTM, ANQGSEA. V lost 5 bases and J 3 bases, leaving 13 bases between the germline ends. CDR3 DNA: TGCAGCGTTTCGGCGTCAGGGGACACTGAAGCTTTCTTT. It yields the protein CSVSASGDTEAFF.

V and J are TRBV4-3 and TRBJ2-5; 15 bases fit TRBD2. Germline trimming cut 4 bases from V and 2 bases from J; bases unmatched to any gene: 5. The germline gives CDR1 LGHNA, CDR2 YSLEER. The CDR3 extends over 17 amino acids. The CDR3 DNA reads as TGCGCCAGCAGCCTTGGGACTAGCGGGGGGCGACAAGAGACCCAGTACTTC. It is translated as CASSLGTSGGRQETQYF.

About this clonotype itself: A much larger clone differs by one base, so this may be a read error. This chain uses TRBV12-3 or TRBV12-4 with TRBJ2-3, with 7 bases that match TRBD1. The CDR3 extends over 14 amino acids. V gave up 5 bases and J gave up 6 bases; unmatched junction bases: 8. CDR3 protein: CASSPGQKHDTQYF. CDR3 sequence (DNA): TGTGCCAGCAGTCCGGGACAGAAGCATGATACGCAGTATTTT.

J is TRBJ2-5 and V is TRBV5-5, with TRBD1 identical over 8 bases. Germline-derived CDR1 and CDR2 are SGHKS and YYEKEE (reference sequence). The CDR3 runs to 16 residues. V gave up 2 bases and J gave up 2 bases; unmatched junction bases: 8. DNA of the CDR3: TGTGCCAGCAGCTTTCATACAGGGGGATCACAAGAGACCCAGTACTTC. Residues: CASSFHTGGSQETQYF.

The chain combines TRBV19 with TRBJ2-2; D possibly uses TRBD1 or TRBD2 (6 bases each). Trimming took off 7 bases at V and 0 bases at J, with 12 bases between the two ends. CDR3 length equals 15 residues. Germline CDR1 LNHDA, CDR2 SQIVND (reference sequence). CDR3 sequence: CASTTGATNTGELFF. In DNA, the CDR3 is TGTGCCAGTACTACGGGGGCCACGAACACCGGGGAGCTGTTTTTT.

A few counts support this clonotype. This sequence joins TRBV7-2 and TRBJ1-1, with 7 bases lining up with TRBD1. V lost 1 base to trimming and J lost 4 bases; unmatched junction nucleotides: 6. Germline V gene sequence: CDR1 SGHTA, CDR2 FQGNSA. The CDR3 is 15 residues long. CDR3 sequence: CASSLGARGFTEAFF. The CDR3 DNA reads TGTGCCAGCAGCTTAGGAGCCAGGGGGTTCACTGAAGCTTTCTTT. The full variable domain, completed using reference TRBV7-2 and TRBJ1-1, is GAGVSQSPSNKVTEKGKDVELRCDPISGHTALYWYRQSLGQGLEFLIYFQGNSAPDKSGLPSDRFSAERTGGSVSTLTIQRTQQEDSAVYLCASSLGARGFTEAFFGQGTRLTVV.

The chain uses TRBV5-5 and TRBJ2-1, with D possibly being TRBD2 (6 bases). The V gene lost 3 bases and the J gene lost 10 bases, with 14 bases spanning the gap. This CDR3 has 13 residues. CDR1 SGHKS and CDR2 YYEKEE come from the germline V gene (reference sequence). The CDR3 region is CASSSTQEGEQFF. The CDR3 DNA follows: TGTGCCAGCAGCTCTACTCAGGAGGGCGAGCAGTTCTTC.

This clonotype has a count of ten or more. The chain carries TRBV10-2 and TRBJ1-1, with a weak D call TRBD1 (5 bases). The CDR3 totals 14 residues. Germline CDR1 WSHSY, CDR2 SAAADI. The ends were cut back, 3 bases at V and 3 bases at J, with 11 bases in the middle. The CDR3 region is CASSDGGPYTEAFF. In DNA form, the CDR3 reads TGCGCCAGCAGTGATGGGGGACCGTACACTGAAGCTTTCTTT.

At least ten counts were recorded for this clonotype. J is TRBJ2-4 and V is TRBV19; D tentatively fits TRBD1 or TRBD2 (6 bases each). V lost 6 bases and J 0 bases, leaving 24 bases between the germline ends. Germline loops: CDR1 LNHDA, CDR2 SQIVND (reference sequence). The CDR3 has 19 amino acids. The CDR3 DNA reads as TGTGCCAGTAGATCGGAGGGGGGCAGGCCTTCTTTAGCCAAAAACATTCAGTACTTC. Translation: CASRSEGGRPSLAKNIQYF.

The V call is TRBV24-1, the J call TRBJ1-5; 7 bases align to TRBD1. The germline V gene has CDR1 KGHDR and CDR2 SFDVKD. Losses at the gene ends were 2 bases for V and 3 bases for J; bases not matched to a gene: 9. The CDR3 runs to 17 residues. In DNA form, the CDR3 reads TGTGCCACCAGTGATTCTCCTGGACAGGCCCACAATCAGCCCCAGCATTTT. Its protein is CATSDSPGQAHNQPQHF.

This clonotype has just a few counts. V is TRBV20-1 and J is TRBJ1-5; 10 bases map to TRBD1. The CDR3 runs to 15 residues. Trimming removed 1 base from V and 6 bases from J; junction bases left unmatched: 6. Looked up from germline, CDR1 is DFQATT and CDR2 is SNEGSKA (reference sequence). The CDR3 DNA follows: TGCAGTGCTAGAGTGGGGACAGGGGTAGGTCAGCCCCAGCATTTT. It specifies CSARVGTGVGQPQHF.

This clonotype was found many times. The genes are TRBV12-3 or TRBV12-4 and TRBJ1-6; D gene ambiguous. The CDR3 totals 12 residues. Trimming pared 0 bases from V and 8 bases from J, leaving 2 bases between. The CDR3 spells CASSLADSPLHF. CDR3 bases: TGTGCCAGCAGTTTAGCGGATTCACCCCTCCACTTT.

This clonotype appeared a few times. J is TRBJ2-7 and V is TRBV7-2; D unresolved. Germline V gene sequence: CDR1 SGHTA, CDR2 FQGNSA. V gave up 1 base and J gave up 3 bases, with 10 bases separating them. This CDR3 region has 14 residues. This chain's CDR3 is CASSLDLVRYEQYF. The CDR3 region has the DNA TGTGCCAGCAGCTTAGATTTGGTCCGCTACGAGCAGTACTTC.

This clonotype was recorded a few times. The CDR3 spells CASSAQGARDNSPLHF. The CDR3 DNA is TGTGCCAGCAGCGCTCAGGGGGCGCGGGATAATTCACCCCTCCACTTT. The chain couples TRBV9 to TRBJ1-6, with TRBD1 identical over 8 bases. Germline V gene sequence: CDR1 SGDLS, CDR2 YYNGEE. The ends lost 3 bases at V and 5 bases at J; junction bases unmatched: 7. The CDR3 runs to 16 residues.

The table lists this clonotype with a few counts. V and J are TRBV5-1 and TRBJ2-2; unclear D gene. Trimming took 0 bases from V and 7 from J, leaving 13 bases between them. The CDR3 is 15 amino acids. The germline V gene has CDR1 SGHRS and CDR2 YFSETQ. CDR3 DNA sequence: TGCGCCAGCAGCTTGGCCTTGGGAACTTTCGGGGAGCTGTTTTTT. Encoded protein: CASSLALGTFGELFF.

The rearrangement links TRBV16 to TRBJ1-4; 9 bases fit TRBD1. This CDR3 comprises 15 residues. Looked up from germline, CDR1 is KGHSY and CDR2 is FQNENV. V lost 2 bases to trimming and J lost 5 bases; unmatched junction nucleotides: 3. CDR3 in DNA: TGTGCCAGCAGCCAAACCGGGACAGGGAATGAAAAACTGTTTTTT. The encoded protein is CASSQTGTGNEKLFF.

This clonotype was observed a handful of times. The J gene is TRBJ2-1, the V gene TRBV25-1; no clear D. The CDR3 loop spans 14 amino acids. Germline V gene sequence: CDR1 MGHDK, CDR2 SYGVNS. Trimming took 4 bases from V and 5 from J, leaving 12 bases between them. The CDR3 nucleotides read TGTGCCAGCAGTGGTGGGATGATAGACAATGAGCAGTTCTTC. It codes for CASSGGMIDNEQFF. Together with reference TRBV25-1 and TRBJ2-1, the CDR3 gives the full variable domain: EADIYQTPRYLVIGTGKKITLECSQTMGHDKMYWYQQDPGMELHLIHYSYGVNSTEKGDLSSESTVSRIRTEHFPLTLESARPSHTSQYLCASSGGMIDNEQFFGPGTRLTVL.

The V call is TRBV18, the J call TRBJ2-5; D gene ambiguous. The V and J ends lost 1 base and 4 bases respectively, with 7 bases between them. Per germline, CDR1 KGHSH and CDR2 LQKENI. This CDR3 spans 13 amino acids. The CDR3 DNA sequence: TGTGCCAGCTCACCACTGATCGGAGAGACCCAGTACTTC. Amino acids: CASSPLIGETQYF.

This clonotype was counted at least ten times. This chain links TRBV5-1 with TRBJ2-2; unclear D gene. Trimming took off 4 bases at V and 4 bases at J, with 11 bases between the two ends. Germline assignment: CDR1 SGHRS and CDR2 YFSETQ. The CDR3 runs 14 residues. The CDR3 region is CASSQDLGTGELFF. The CDR3 DNA reads as TGCGCCAGCAGCCAAGACCTGGGCACCGGGGAGCTGTTTTTT. Supplemented by reference TRBV5-1 and TRBJ2-2, the full variable domain reads KAGVTQTPRYLIKTRGQQVTLSCSPISGHRSVSWYQQTPGQGLQFLFEYFSETQRNKGNFPGRFSGRQFSNSRSEMNVSTLELGDSALYLCASSQDLGTGELFFGEGSRLTVL.

This clonotype was seen more than once but under ten times. The rearrangement joins TRBV30 to TRBJ2-3; either TRBD1 or TRBD2 may supply D (5 bases each). The CDR3 extends over 14 amino acids. V gave up 2 bases and J gave up 1 base, with 10 bases separating them. CDR1 GTSNPN and CDR2 SVGIG come from the germline V gene (reference sequence). The CDR3 DNA reads as TGTGCCTGGAGTAGAAAGGGACGCACAGATACGCAGTATTTT. It specifies CAWSRKGRTDTQYF.

CDR3 loop: CASTERMNTEAFF. The DNA of the CDR3 is TGCGCCAGCACGGAACGGATGAACACTGAAGCTTTCTTT. The genes are TRBV10-2 and TRBJ1-1; no firm D call. V was trimmed by 7 bases and J by 0 bases, leaving 9 bases between them. This CDR3 has 13 amino acids. Germline V CDR1 and CDR2: WSHSY, SAAADI.

This clonotype showed up just a few times. The V call is TRBV4-1, the J call TRBJ1-6; D is possibly TRBD1 (5 bases). CDR1 and CDR2 from the germline V gene are MGHRA and YSYEKL. Trimming removed 1 base from V and 18 bases from J, with 13 bases in between. The CDR3 is 12 amino acids. CDR3 loop: CASSQGLGVRHF. Here the CDR3 DNA reads TGCGCCAGCAGCCAAGGGTTGGGGGTACGCCACTTT.

The rearrangement uses TRBV7-9 and TRBJ1-1; D might be TRBD1 (6 bases). The CDR3 spans 11 residues. The germline gives CDR1 SEHNR, CDR2 FQNEAQ (reference sequence). V lost 8 bases and J 5 bases, leaving 9 bases between the germline ends. The CDR3 loop reads CASATGTEAFF. The DNA for the CDR3 is TGTGCCAGCGCAACAGGGACTGAAGCTTTCTTT.

At least ten counts were recorded for this clonotype. The chain couples TRBV12-3 or TRBV12-4 to TRBJ2-2, with 7 bases identical to TRBD2. This CDR3 has 15 amino acids. V lost 11 bases, J lost 2 bases, and 11 bases stayed unmatched. DNA for the CDR3: TGTGCCGTGATGACTCCGGGGGGAAACACCGGGGAGCTGTTTTTT. It yields the protein CAVMTPGGNTGELFF.

Ten or more counts support this clonotype. The chain is built from TRBV9 and TRBJ1-1; D uncertain. CDR3 length: 18 residues. V gave up 4 bases and J gave up 1 base, with 23 bases separating them. Looked up from germline, CDR1 is SGDLS and CDR2 is YYNGEE. The CDR3 loop reads CASSLPGGYRSRNTEAFF. The CDR3 DNA reads as TGTGCCAGCAGCCTCCCGGGAGGGTATAGGAGTAGGAACACTGAAGCTTTCTTT.

This rearrangement joins TRBV4-3 to TRBJ1-1; the D is unclear. The germline V and J ends were trimmed by 0 bases and 1 base, with 15 bases remaining between them. CDR1 and CDR2 (germline): LGHNA, YSLEER. CDR3 length equals 17 residues. CDR3: CASSQDGAGPRNTEAFF. The CDR3 DNA reads TGCGCCAGCAGCCAAGACGGTGCGGGTCCGAGGAACACTGAAGCTTTCTTT.

This clonotype showed up just a few times. The V and J genes are TRBV3-1 and TRBJ2-3; the D call may be TRBD1 or TRBD2 (5 bases each). V gave up 0 bases and J gave up 4 bases, with 14 bases separating them. The CDR3 sequence is 16 residues long. Germline values: CDR1 LGHDT, CDR2 YNNKEL (reference sequence). CDR3 in DNA: TGTGCCAGCAGCCAAGAAGGGGCCCGTAGCGCAGATACGCAGTATTTT. It encodes CASSQEGARSADTQYF.

The rearrangement links TRBV5-1 to TRBJ1-6; no firm D call. Germline lookup yields CDR1 SGHRS and CDR2 YFSETQ. The CDR3 contains 14 residues. V lost 5 bases and J 6 bases, leaving 12 bases between the germline ends. The DNA for the CDR3 is TGCGCCAGCAGTCTTCAGAACCTTAATTCACCCCTCCACTTT. It encodes CASSLQNLNSPLHF.